These 9 T cell receptor beta chains were all obtained from the same sample, sequenced in a study of blood T cell repertoires in COVID-19. Produced via immunoSEQ multiplex PCR; TCRdb's table is partial and in-frame only. Of about 60,000 clones listed, 88% are singletons. Sequencing was performed on peripheral blood. These receptors were taken from a human donor in a cohort sampled during active COVID-19.

V is TRBV2 and J is TRBJ2-7, with no clear D. CDR3 length equals 12 residues. Germline V gives CDR1 SNHLY, CDR2 FYNNEI. V was cut by 5 bases and J by 3 bases, with 8 bases left in between. CDR3 residues: CASSQEHYEQYF. CDR3 DNA sequence: TGTGCCAGCAGTCAGGAACACTACGAGCAGTACTTC.

The chain joins TRBV7-8 to TRBJ1-5, with a tentative D call TRBD1 (5 bases). This CDR3 is built from 18 residues. Germline V CDR1 and CDR2: SGHVS, FQNEAQ. Trimming left V 5 bases short and J 2 bases short, with 22 bases between. DNA for the CDR3: TGTGCCAGCAGCCCCACGAAGGGACTAGGATGGGGCAATCAGCCCCAGCATTTT. This sequence encodes CASSPTKGLGWGNQPQHF. Based on the CDR3 plus reference TRBV7-8 and TRBJ1-5, the full variable domain is GAGVSQSPRYKVAKRGQDVALRCDPISGHVSLFWYQQALGQGPEFLTYFQNEAQLDKSGLPSDRFFAERPEGSVSTLKIQRTQQEDSAVYLCASSPTKGLGWGNQPQHFGDGTRLSIL.

This chain connects TRBV7-2 to TRBJ2-7; D may be TRBD2 (6 bases). CDR3 length equals 14 residues. Germline V gives CDR1 SGHTA, CDR2 FQGNSA. Trimming left V 5 bases short and J 3 bases short, with 14 bases between. The CDR3: CASSQSRDFYEQYF. DNA of the CDR3: TGTGCCAGCAGCCAATCCCGGGACTTCTACGAGCAGTACTTC.

The gene calls are TRBV19 and TRBJ1-6; possibly TRBD1 for D (5 bases). The CDR3 extends over 17 amino acids. Germline CDR1 reads LNHDA; CDR2 reads SQIVND (reference sequence). The V and J ends lost 3 bases and 7 bases respectively, with 19 bases between them. The CDR3 region is CASSIPPVRGRNSPLHF. CDR3 sequence (DNA): TGTGCCAGTAGTATTCCGCCAGTCCGGGGGAGAAATTCACCCCTCCACTTT. Full variable domain (rest looked up from reference TRBV19 and TRBJ1-6): DGGITQSPKYLFRKEGQNVTLSCEQNLNHDAMYWYRQDPGQGLRLIYYSQIVNDFQKGDIAEGYSVSREKKESFPLTVTSAQKNPTAFYLCASSIPPVRGRNSPLHFGNGTRLTVT.

The CDR3, as DNA: TGTGCCAGCTCACAAACATACAGGGCCAGCTCCTACAATGAGCAGTTCTTC. It yields the protein CASSQTYRASSYNEQFF. The gene calls are TRBV18 and TRBJ2-1, with D possibly being TRBD1 (6 bases). The CDR3 has 17 amino acids. Germline CDR1 KGHSH, CDR2 LQKENI. Trimming shortened V by 4 bases and J by 0 bases, and 16 bases separated the two germline ends.

This sequence joins TRBV2 and TRBJ2-7; the match to TRBD1 covers 8 bases. Looked up from germline, CDR1 is SNHLY and CDR2 is FYNNEI. Unmatched junction bases numbered 14, after V lost 5 bases and J lost 2 bases. This CDR3 contains 17 residues. CDR3 in amino acids: CASSKTYLTGVAYEQYF. The CDR3 DNA follows: TGTGCCAGCAGTAAGACTTATTTGACAGGGGTGGCCTACGAGCAGTACTTC.

The gene calls are TRBV27 and TRBJ1-2, with D possibly being TRBD1 (5 bases). CDR3 length: 14 residues. The germline V gene has CDR1 MNHEY and CDR2 SMNVEV (reference sequence). V was shortened by 5 bases and J by 5 bases, with 15 bases between the two germline ends. For the CDR3, the DNA is TGTGCCAGCAGTCCTTCGGACAAGCCTTATGGCTACACCTTC. It translates to CASSPSDKPYGYTF.

The V call is TRBV5-4, the J call TRBJ1-2, with a possible D match to TRBD1 (5 bases). The CDR3 is 16 amino acids. CDR1 SGHNT and CDR2 YYREEE come from the germline V gene (reference sequence). Between the trimmed V and J ends, which lost 0 bases and 3 bases, there was a span of 15 bases. As DNA, the CDR3 is TGTGCCAGCAGCTTGGGGGGCACAGGCGGTGACTATGGCTACACCTTC. Protein sequence: CASSLGGTGGDYGYTF. Full variable domain (outside the CDR3, taken from reference TRBV5-4 and TRBJ1-2): ETGVTQSPTHLIKTRGQQVTLRCSSQSGHNTVSWYQQALGQGPQFIFQYYREEENGRGNFPPRFSGLQFPNYSSELNVNALELDDSALYLCASSLGGTGGDYGYTFGSGTRLTVV.

This sequence joins TRBV5-6 and TRBJ2-7; perhaps TRBD1 as D (5 bases). This CDR3 region has 11 residues. Trimming left V 2 bases short and J 7 bases short, with 7 bases between. Per germline, CDR1 SGHDT and CDR2 YYEEEE. CDR3 in DNA: TGTGCCAGCAGCTTCCAGGGTGAGCAGTACTTC. As protein: CASSFQGEQYF.